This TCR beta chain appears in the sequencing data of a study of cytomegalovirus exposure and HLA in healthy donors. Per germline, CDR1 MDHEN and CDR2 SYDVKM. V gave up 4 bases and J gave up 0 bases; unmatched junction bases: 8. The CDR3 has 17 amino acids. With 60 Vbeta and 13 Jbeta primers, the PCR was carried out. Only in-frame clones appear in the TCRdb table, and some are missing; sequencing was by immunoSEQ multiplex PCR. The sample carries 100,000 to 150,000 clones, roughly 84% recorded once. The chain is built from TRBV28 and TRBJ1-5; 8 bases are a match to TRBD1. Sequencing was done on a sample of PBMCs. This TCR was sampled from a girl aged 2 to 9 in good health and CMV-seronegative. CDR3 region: CASSYSQGAYSNQPQHF. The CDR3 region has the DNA TGTGCCAGCAGTTATTCTCAGGGGGCCTATAGCAATCAGCCCCAGCATTTT. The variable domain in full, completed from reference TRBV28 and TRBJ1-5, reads DVKVTQSSRYLVKRTGEKVFLECVQDMDHENMFWYRQDPGLGLRLIYFSYDVKMKEKGDIPEGYSVSREKKERFSLILESASTNQTSMYLCASSYSQGAYSNQPQHFGDGTRLSIL.